The present TCR beta chain was sequenced within a study of human T cells and chemical hapten exposure. For the study at large: TCR yields differed between samples (mainly from small differences in pooled library volume).

CDR1 is SQVTM, CDR2 ANQGSEA, per germline. V trimming: 4 bases; J trimming: 1 base; junction bases outside the gene matches: 5. This CDR3 is 15 amino acids long. The time point is: pre-sensitization, week 0. As to treatment: therapeutic diphenylcyclopropenone sensitization with weekly scalp DPC. Details on this clonotype: The antigen is not known.

The study's findings and limits: Positively correlated with patch test score were the counts of PT1 expanded TCRs. Significantly more large CDR3 similarity clusters arose among expanded TCRs than among controls.

The study used a library that attached unique molecular identifiers to individual cDNA molecules. TCRdb re-called the RACE reads with MiXCR, one entry per CDR3 protein. This table has about 260,000 distinct CDR3 sequences, 8.6% appearing once. This chain uses TRBV29-1 with TRBJ2-3; 10 bases are shared with TRBD2. Material: whole blood, obtained in connection with sensitization to the hapten diphenylcyclopropenone (DPC). This TCR was recovered from a woman aged 40 to 50 with alopecia areata. Some clones in this sample may be carry-over from other donors' samples. This chain's CDR3 is CSVGGTSERTDTQYF. The CDR3 DNA reads TGCAGCGTTGGAGGGACTAGCGAGCGCACAGATACGCAGTATTTT.